This entry features one T cell receptor beta chain sequence. This clonotype was recorded at least ten times. Its target antigen remains unknown. No base qualities exist here, and no much larger clone lies one base off it. V is shortened by 0 bases, J by 10 bases, and the region joining them spans 7 bases. CDR1 and CDR2 are drawn from the germline V gene (reference sequence): LGHDT, YNNKEL. From the cysteine through the phenylalanine, the CDR3 covers 13 amino acids. Just the 39-base CDR3 DNA is kept, in frame starting at base 1. The sample is drawn from a study of identical twins (dated by TCRdb to 2016 to 2018). Background on the whole study: The study deep-sequenced TCR alpha and beta repertoires from monozygotic twins, unrelated adults of various ages and cord blood to test whether fetal clonotypes persist. To rule out contamination, the twin experiments were replicated at different times with different library preparation protocols.

Every donor was a healthy Caucasian. The twin cohort comprised three pairs of female monozygotic twins, all aged roughly 18 to 30 years. The RNA used for TCR libraries was isolated from peripheral blood mononuclear cells. The full study reports these points: The excess sharing between twins in beta out-of-frame sequences was weaker because fewer shared sequences reduced the signal-to-noise ratio. Out-of-frame TCR alpha sharing in monozygotic twins was systematically underestimated by recombination models, whereas sharing between unrelated individuals was in agreement with the recombination models. Abundant cord blood beta clonotypes carried fewer insertions; young adult naive repertoires showed a weaker similar trend, while memory repertoires showed none. Zero-insertion analyses could be partly confounded by invariant T cells such as MAIT and iNKT, although diverse VJ usage argued against such confounding for most clonotypes. Compared with coincidental sharing between unrelated individuals, out-of-frame TCR alpha sequences shared between twins had an excess of sequences with low generation probability. Because the same donors could not be followed over many years, conclusions were based on cross-sectional statistical analysis.

The library came from 5' RACE. Instrument used: Illumina HiSeq 2000. A universal primer binding site was added through template switching, and the final cDNA carried a unique molecular identifier so that TCR cDNA molecules could be counted accurately. Specific primers in the conserved constant-segment region were used to synthesize first-strand cDNA for the TCR alpha and beta chains. To control for contamination, every cDNA library was double barcoded, receiving both a SMART-Mk sample barcode and Illumina barcodes. Two successive PCR steps introduced TruSeq adapter sequences along with Illumina sample barcodes. TCR alpha and beta cDNA libraries were sequenced on the Illumina HiSeq platform with custom primers. In the source study's methods: MiGEC processed the raw reads to extract unique molecular identifiers, while MiXCR was used to determine the CDR3 positions. For each individual, recombination models were inferred using an EM algorithm with the repgenHMM and IGoR tools. Shared clonotype analysis was performed with the tcR package in R, normalizing sharing by the product of cloneset sizes. To study raw recombination without the effects of thymic and clonal selection, out-of-frame nonproductive sequences were analyzed. TCRdb trimmed public reads at Q25 via fastp, called clones via MiXCR and kept in-frame beta chains. Rows matching on CDR3 protein sequence are summarized as one entry with the most common DNA and genes. These V and J calls are TCRdb output, not the study's own analysis. This sample gives fewer than 800,000 distinct CDR3 sequences in total; about 7% of them show up just once. 1.6% of the sample is taken by the ten largest.

These data were likewise used in another study, on yellow fever vaccine responses in identical twins. Per that second paper: According to the authors, the vaccine-induced T cell response in identical twins seemed to be partly convergent and partly specific to each individual. Focusing on identical twins, the study followed the T cell clones that responded to the vaccine, and did so with precision.

This receptor was obtained from a woman under 30 in good health. The sequenced sample was PBMCs. The rearrangement joined TRBV3-1 to TRBJ1-6, with the D segment identity uncertain. The nucleotide sequence reads TGTGCCAGCAGCCAAGAGGGCAACTCACCCCTCCACTTT. The encoded protein is CASSQEGNSPLHF.